The 11 T cell receptor beta chains presented below share a single source sample, sequenced in a study of shared clonotypes between healthy human individuals (dated by TCRdb to about 2020). CD8 naive samples consisted of CD45RO-negative cells that were positively selected for CCR7, yielding a CD45RA+CCR7+ population without TemRA cells. The library came from the immunoSEQ multiplex PCR assay. TCRdb took this table from immuneACCESS and kept in-frame rearrangements with V and J called. Such tables lack part of the clones; where checked against another copy, unresolved V genes explain under half of the gap, and the rest is unexplained. For this sample there are around 600,000 clones; about 95% appear just once. Over 0.09% of the sample comes from the top ten. Input material: naive CD8+ T cells sorted from blood. The cell subset or site label of this sample denotes: CD45RA+CCR7+. Every receptor here comes from a woman younger than 45 in good health.

The rearrangement joins TRBV30 to TRBJ2-7, with 8 bases identical to TRBD2. V was clipped by 2 bases and J by 3 bases; unmatched bases: 3. CDR3 length: 13 residues. The germline V gene has CDR1 GTSNPN and CDR2 SVGIG (reference sequence). CDR3 nucleotides: TGTGCCTGGAGTCTTCTAGCGGGCTACGAGCAGTACTTC. Translating gives CAWSLLAGYEQYF.

This clone showed up just once. This rearrangement joins TRBV21-1 to TRBJ2-7; no DNA check was done on the table's D call, TRBD1. TRBV21-1 represents a pseudogene. The CDR3 is 15 amino acids. As DNA, the CDR3 is TGTGCCAGCAGCAAAGTGGGGACAGCCCCTTACGAGCAGTACTTC. Its protein is CASSKVGTAPYEQYF.

The rearrangement links TRBV9 to TRBJ1-6; TRBD1 might be the D (6 bases). Germline V gives CDR1 SGDLS, CDR2 YYNGEE. V was clipped by 3 bases and J by 6 bases, with 13 bases between them. The CDR3 has 15 residues. The CDR3 reads CASSGTGNANSPLHF. The CDR3 nucleotides are TGTGCCAGCAGCGGTACAGGGAATGCTAATTCACCCCTCCACTTT.

The chain joins TRBV11-2 to TRBJ2-1; D possibly uses TRBD1 or TRBD2 (5 bases each). Trimming removed 0 bases from V and 5 bases from J, with 11 bases in between. The CDR3 is 15 residues long. CDR1 and CDR2 from the germline V gene are SGHAT and FQNNGV. CDR3 nucleotides: TGTGCCAGCAGCTTAGATCAGGGAGCTAACAATGAGCAGTTCTTC. Translation: CASSLDQGANNEQFF.

The genes are TRBV27 and TRBJ2-7; D possibly corresponds to TRBD2 (5 bases). The CDR3 has 17 residues. Germline CDR1 and CDR2: MNHEY and SMNVEV (reference sequence). Deletions cut 5 bases from V and 1 base from J, with 21 bases between. CDR3 coding DNA: TGTGCCAGCAGTGCATCGTTTAGCGAGCACCATTCCTACGAGCAGTACTTC. Translating it yields CASSASFSEHHSYEQYF.

Here the CDR3 reads CASVPNNGPNQETQYF. The CDR3, as DNA: TGTGCCAGCGTTCCTAATAACGGGCCTAACCAAGAGACCCAGTACTTC. The chain has TRBV28 and TRBJ2-5; D gene uncertain. This CDR3 comprises 16 residues. Trimming removed 8 bases from V and 0 bases from J, with 19 bases in between. The germline V gene has CDR1 MDHEN and CDR2 SYDVKM.

This sequence joins TRBV27 and TRBJ2-7, with 9 bases identical to TRBD1. The trim removed 2 bases at V and 7 bases at J, leaving 3 bases unmatched. Germline V gene lookup returns CDR1 MNHEY and CDR2 SMNVEV (reference sequence). The CDR3 contains 13 residues. CDR3: CASSLDRGWEQYF. The CDR3 DNA follows: TGTGCCAGCAGTTTAGACAGGGGGTGGGAGCAGTACTTC.

This sequence joins TRBV7-9 and TRBJ2-1; 8 bases match TRBD2. V was pared by 0 bases and J by 6 bases, with 4 bases of the junction left unmatched. The CDR3 contains 15 residues. CDR1 is SEHNR, CDR2 FQNEAQ, per germline (reference sequence). For the CDR3, the DNA is TGTGCCAGCAGCTTAGCTAGCGGGATTTCCAATGAGCAGTTCTTC. Protein sequence: CASSLASGISNEQFF.

V gene TRBV4-2 combines with J gene TRBJ2-1; TRBD1 might be the D (6 bases). The CDR3 runs 14 residues. CDR1 LGHNA and CDR2 YNFKEQ come from the germline V gene. Between the trimmed V and J ends, which lost 4 bases and 2 bases, there was a span of 9 bases. CDR3 sequence: CASSPTGTYNEQFF. For the CDR3, the DNA is TGTGCCAGCAGCCCCACAGGGACCTACAATGAGCAGTTCTTC.

The V gene is TRBV27, the J gene TRBJ2-7; 7 bases match TRBD1. This CDR3 has 12 residues. Germline-derived CDR1 and CDR2 are MNHEY and SMNVEV (reference sequence). V trimming: 10 bases; J trimming: 1 base; junction bases outside the gene matches: 4. Here the CDR3 DNA reads TGTGCCACCAGGACAGGTTCCTACGAGCAGTACTTC. Its translation is CATRTGSYEQYF.

This clone was counted a few times. Distinct nucleotide sequences in the sample also encode this CDR3. The rearrangement uses TRBV9 and TRBJ1-1; unclear D gene. This CDR3 contains 14 residues. Deletions cut 2 bases from V and 4 bases from J, with 12 bases between. The germline CDR1 and CDR2 sequences are SGDLS and YYNGEE. Here the CDR3 DNA reads TGTGCCAGCAGCGTTTCGTGGGGTTCCACTGAAGCTTTCTTT. Protein sequence: CASSVSWGSTEAFF.